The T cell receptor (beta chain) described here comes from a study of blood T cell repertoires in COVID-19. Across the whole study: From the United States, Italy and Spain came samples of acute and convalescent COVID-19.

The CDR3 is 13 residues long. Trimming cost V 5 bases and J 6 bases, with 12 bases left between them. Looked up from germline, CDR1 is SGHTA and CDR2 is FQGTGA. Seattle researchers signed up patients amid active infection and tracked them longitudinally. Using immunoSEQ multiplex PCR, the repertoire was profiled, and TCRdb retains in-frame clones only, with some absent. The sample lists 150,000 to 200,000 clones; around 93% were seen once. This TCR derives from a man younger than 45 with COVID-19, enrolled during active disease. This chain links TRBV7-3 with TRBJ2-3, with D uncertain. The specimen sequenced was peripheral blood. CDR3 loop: CASSPPRMDTQYF. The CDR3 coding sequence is TGTGCCAGCAGCCCCCCGAGAATGGATACGCAGTATTTT.